This passage covers 28 T cell receptor beta chains from one sample sequenced in a study of cytomegalovirus exposure and HLA in healthy donors. 60 Vbeta and 13 Jbeta primers were used in PCR. The repertoire was sequenced with immunoSEQ multiplex PCR; TCRdb's copy has only in-frame clones and lacks some. The sample lists about 160,000 clones; approximately 78% were seen once. What was sequenced was PBMCs. These receptors came from a male donor in good health and CMV-seronegative.

V is TRBV30 and J is TRBJ2-4; 9 nucleotides line up with TRBD1. V lost 2 bases, J lost 1 base, and 3 bases stayed unmatched. This CDR3 spans 15 amino acids. CDR1 GTSNPN and CDR2 SVGIG come from the germline V gene (reference sequence). The CDR3: CAWSPGTGAKNIQYF. DNA for the CDR3: TGTGCCTGGAGTCCCGGGACAGGGGCCAAAAACATTCAGTACTTC.

J is TRBJ2-2 and V is TRBV4-1, with TRBD1 as a possible D gene (6 bases). V lost 1 base, J lost 1 base, and 13 bases lay in between. Germline V CDR1 and CDR2: MGHRA, YSYEKL. The CDR3 runs 17 residues. The CDR3: CASSQVTRDKNTGELFF. CDR3 bases: TGCGCCAGCAGCCAAGTCACCCGGGACAAGAACACCGGGGAGCTGTTTTTT.

The table lists this clone with a count of one. The chain carries TRBV30 and TRBJ2-5; TRBD2 matches 12 bases. There are 14 residues in the CDR3. The V gene end was trimmed by 2 bases and the J gene end by 4 bases; junction bases not matched to a gene: 2. Germline V gives CDR1 GTSNPN, CDR2 SVGIG (reference sequence). The CDR3 DNA is TGTGCCTGGAGTACTAGCGGGAGGATAGAGACCCAGTACTTC. It translates to CAWSTSGRIETQYF.

The rearrangement uses TRBV5-6 and TRBJ1-4; D perhaps matches TRBD1 (6 bases). Germline CDR1 SGHDT, CDR2 YYEEEE. V lost 0 bases, J lost 7 bases, and 13 bases lay in between. The CDR3 sequence is 15 residues long. CDR3 region: CASSLGTAGGEKLFF. The CDR3 coding sequence is TGTGCCAGCAGCTTGGGGACAGCGGGGGGTGAAAAACTGTTTTTT.

A few counts support this clone. The gene calls are TRBV2 and TRBJ2-7; D possibly corresponds to TRBD1 (6 bases). The length of the CDR3 is 11 residues. Germline values: CDR1 SNHLY, CDR2 FYNNEI. V lost 6 bases and J 3 bases, leaving 6 bases between the germline ends. The DNA of the CDR3 is TGTGCCAGCAGGGACAGCTACGAGCAGTACTTC. Encoded protein: CASRDSYEQYF. The entire variable domain, with the rest obtained from reference TRBV2 and TRBJ2-7, is as follows: EPEVTQTPSHQVTQMGQEVILRCVPISNHLYFYWYRQILGQKVEFLVSFYNNEISEKSEIFDDQFSVERPDGSNFTLKIRSTKLEDSAMYFCASRDSYEQYFGPGTRLTVT.

The chain recombines TRBV2 with TRBJ2-2, with no clear D. The CDR3 length is 12 residues. The V and J ends lost 3 bases and 6 bases respectively, with 5 bases between them. CDR1 is SNHLY and CDR2 is FYNNEI in the germline V gene. The CDR3 DNA is TGTGCCAGCAGTGATAGTTCCGGGGAGCTGTTTTTT. Its protein product is CASSDSSGELFF.

The chain uses TRBV28 and TRBJ1-2; tentatively, D is TRBD1 (5 bases). V lost 6 bases and J 4 bases, leaving 15 bases between the germline ends. The CDR3 runs 14 residues. The V gene's germline CDR1 is MDHEN and CDR2 SYDVKM. The CDR3 coding sequence is TGTGCCAGCAGGGGGGGGGTCACCCCCTATGGCTACACCTTC. Its translation is CASRGGVTPYGYTF.

The chain has TRBV30 and TRBJ2-7, with TRBD2 matching over 10 bases. Germline V gives CDR1 GTSNPN, CDR2 SVGIG (reference sequence). Trimming took 0 bases from V and 5 from J; bases not matched to a gene: 7. This CDR3 contains 15 residues. The CDR3 reads CAWSVGGLAGDEQYF. CDR3 nucleotide sequence: TGTGCCTGGAGTGTGGGCGGCCTAGCGGGAGACGAGCAGTACTTC.

The chain carries TRBV7-3 and TRBJ2-1, with 12 nucleotides matching TRBD2. Germline V lookup: CDR1 SGHTA, CDR2 FQGTGA. The junction had 9 bases not matched to a gene; V was cut back by 5 bases and J by 10 bases. The CDR3 has 15 amino acids. CDR3 amino acids: CASSAPSGGAGEQFF. CDR3 nucleotides: TGTGCCAGCAGCGCCCCTAGCGGGGGGGCAGGGGAGCAGTTCTTC.

The chain links TRBV6-4 to TRBJ2-3, with a possible D match to TRBD2 (6 bases). Germline values: CDR1 MRHNA, CDR2 SNTAGT. Trimming cost V 2 bases and J 0 bases, with 9 bases left between them. CDR3 length equals 15 residues. Here the CDR3 DNA reads TGTGCCAGCAGTGACGGGACTGCGAGCACAGATACGCAGTATTTT. Translation: CASSDGTASTDTQYF.

V gene TRBV19 combines with J gene TRBJ2-7; 8 bases are a match to TRBD1. From germline, CDR1 is LNHDA and CDR2 SQIVND (reference sequence). The CDR3 spans 14 residues. Trimming removed 4 bases from V and 6 bases from J; junction bases left unmatched: 8. CDR3 residues: CASSTAGGSGEQYF. In DNA form, the CDR3 reads TGTGCCAGTAGTACGGCAGGGGGCTCTGGCGAGCAGTACTTC.

The chain employs TRBV30 and TRBJ2-3, with 8 bases lining up with TRBD2. The germline CDR1 and CDR2 sequences are GTSNPN and SVGIG (reference sequence). This CDR3 contains 17 residues. The junction had 9 bases not matched to a gene; V was cut back by 1 base and J by 0 bases. CDR3 nucleotide sequence: TGTGCCTGGAGTGCCTATAGCGGGATTTCAAGCACAGATACGCAGTATTTT. Its protein is CAWSAYSGISSTDTQYF.

This rearrangement joins TRBV11-2 to TRBJ2-7, with 12 bases lining up with TRBD2. Germline assignment: CDR1 SGHAT and CDR2 FQNNGV. The CDR3 has 18 amino acids. J was trimmed by 5 bases and V by 4 bases; bases with no gene match: 15. The CDR3 protein is CASSSGPSLAGGRNEQYF. For the CDR3, the DNA is TGTGCCAGCAGCTCGGGCCCCTCACTAGCGGGGGGTAGGAACGAGCAGTACTTC.

This clone was picked up one time. This sequence joins TRBV9 and TRBJ2-3; no reliable D call. The ends were cut back, 3 bases at V and 6 bases at J, with 8 bases in the middle. The CDR3 runs 12 residues. Looked up from germline, CDR1 is SGDLS and CDR2 is YYNGEE. CDR3 sequence reads: CASSALEDTQYF. The CDR3 coding sequence is TGTGCCAGCAGCGCCCTGGAGGATACGCAGTATTTT.

CDR3 region: CASSQGTSAGGTDTQYF. The CDR3 nucleotides are TGTGCCAGCAGCCAAGGAACCTCAGCGGGAGGGACAGATACGCAGTATTTT. The chain carries TRBV4-2 and TRBJ2-3, with 10 nucleotides matching TRBD2. This CDR3 is built from 17 residues. V was pared by 1 base and J by 3 bases, with 7 bases of the junction left unmatched. Germline lookup yields CDR1 LGHNA and CDR2 YNFKEQ.

In this sample, this clone turned up a few times. This chain joins TRBV7-2 and TRBJ1-5; no clear D gene. The germline V gene encodes CDR1 SGHTA and CDR2 FQGNSA. The CDR3 contains 16 residues. V was trimmed by 0 bases and J by 1 base, leaving 10 bases between them. The CDR3 DNA reads TGTGCCAGCAGCTTAGCAACGGGAGGAAGCAATCAGCCCCAGCATTTT. The encoded protein is CASSLATGGSNQPQHF.

The V gene is TRBV6-5, the J gene TRBJ1-1; 7 nucleotides match TRBD1. The germline gives CDR1 MNHEY, CDR2 SVGAGI. J lost 0 bases, V lost 2 bases, and 6 bases had no gene match. The CDR3 has 16 residues. CDR3 nucleotides: TGTGCCAGCAGTTACGGCAAGGGGGCTTTGAACACTGAAGCTTTCTTT. Translation: CASSYGKGALNTEAFF.

This sequence joins TRBV6-4 and TRBJ2-1, with 11 bases aligning to TRBD2. This CDR3 comprises 16 residues. V gave up 5 bases and J gave up 9 bases; unmatched junction bases: 12. The germline V gene has CDR1 MRHNA and CDR2 SNTAGT. CDR3 coding DNA: TGTGCCAGCAGTCCGACTAGCGGGGCCCCCCGGGGTGAGCAGTTCTTC. Its protein product is CASSPTSGAPRGEQFF.

The V and J genes are TRBV5-4 and TRBJ2-3; TRBD2 aligns across 9 bases. The length of the CDR3 is 16 residues. Germline assignment: CDR1 SGHNT and CDR2 YYREEE (reference sequence). V lost 5 bases, J lost 1 base, and 8 bases stayed unmatched. In nucleotides, the CDR3 is TGTGCCAGCAGTCCAGCGGGGGGACTGGGCACAGATACGCAGTATTTT. Amino acid sequence: CASSPAGGLGTDTQYF.

This clone appeared a few times. The chain couples TRBV9 to TRBJ1-1, with 7 bases matching TRBD1. Germline V gene sequence: CDR1 SGDLS, CDR2 YYNGEE. The CDR3 runs 14 residues. J gave up 3 bases and V 4 bases, and 6 bases lay outside the gene matches. CDR3 protein: CASSYFDRDTEAFF. The DNA of the CDR3 is TGTGCCAGCAGCTACTTCGACAGGGACACTGAAGCTTTCTTT.

The chain uses TRBV4-2 and TRBJ2-2; a possible D gene is TRBD1 (6 bases). V was trimmed by 1 base and J by 4 bases, leaving 13 bases between them. The CDR3 consists of 16 residues. The germline V gene has CDR1 LGHNA and CDR2 YNFKEQ. CDR3 DNA sequence: TGTGCCAGCAGCCAAGCAGGGGAGCACATCACCGGGGAGCTGTTTTTT. Translating gives CASSQAGEHITGELFF.

The chain recombines TRBV5-4 with TRBJ1-2; 7 bases fit TRBD1. V was pared by 5 bases and J by 8 bases, with 9 bases of the junction left unmatched. Germline loops: CDR1 SGHNT, CDR2 YYREEE (reference sequence). The CDR3 length is 13 residues. The CDR3 spells CASRSDRMGGYTF. The CDR3 DNA is TGTGCCAGCAGGTCGGACAGGATGGGGGGCTACACCTTC.

This clone was seen a single time. The chain employs TRBV5-6 and TRBJ2-5; no clear D gene. The DNA end lines up better with TRBJ2-7; the J call may be wrong. The CDR3 totals 11 residues. Per the germline V gene, CDR1 is SGHDT and CDR2 is YYEEEE. The CDR3 sequence: CASSLDSEQYF. The CDR3 DNA reads as TGTGCCAGCAGCTTGGATTCCGAGCAGTACTTC.

This clone is a singleton in its sample. The chain recombines TRBV7-3 with TRBJ2-3; TRBD2 aligns across 7 bases. This CDR3 has 15 residues. Trimming took 3 bases from V and 1 from J; bases not matched to a gene: 4. Germline V gives CDR1 SGHTA, CDR2 FQGTGA. As DNA, the CDR3 is TGTGCCAGCAGCTTGGGAGGGCCTGGCACAGATACGCAGTATTTT. Encoded protein: CASSLGGPGTDTQYF.

This clone occurred a few times. The identical CDR3 is also encoded by other nucleotide sequences in the sample. The J gene is TRBJ2-7, the V gene TRBV18; the match to TRBD2 covers 13 bases. CDR1 is KGHSH and CDR2 is LQKENI in the germline V gene. CDR3 length equals 16 residues. V shed 3 bases and J 0 bases; nucleotides not matched to a gene: 2. The DNA for the CDR3 is TGTGCCAGCTCACCCCGACTAGCGGGGGGCTCCTACGAGCAGTACTTC. Protein product: CASSPRLAGGSYEQYF.

The chain joins TRBV27 to TRBJ1-1, with D perhaps TRBD1 (5 bases). Trimming pared 3 bases from V and 8 bases from J, leaving 13 bases between. Per germline, CDR1 MNHEY and CDR2 SMNVEV (reference sequence). The CDR3 spans 13 residues. CDR3 nucleotides: TGTGCCAGCAGTTTTTCCAGACAGAAAGAAGCTTTCTTT. This sequence encodes CASSFSRQKEAFF.

The V gene is TRBV4-2, the J gene TRBJ1-1, with 8 bases identical to TRBD1. CDR1 LGHNA and CDR2 YNFKEQ come from the germline V gene. CDR3 length equals 14 residues. V was pared by 2 bases and J by 4 bases, with 3 bases of the junction left unmatched. This CDR3 is CASSQLTGGTEAFF. In nucleotides, the CDR3 is TGTGCCAGCAGCCAACTTACAGGGGGCACTGAAGCTTTCTTT.

The rearrangement joins TRBV6-1 to TRBJ2-4; the match to TRBD2 covers 9 bases. The CDR3 totals 16 residues. V lost 5 bases, J lost 8 bases, and 13 bases stayed unmatched. CDR1 is MNHNS and CDR2 is SASEGT in the germline V gene. The CDR3 region has the DNA TGTGCCAGCAGTAAAGGGGTAGCGGGAGATGGAGACATTCAGTACTTC. Amino acids: CASSKGVAGDGDIQYF.